Presented here are 29 T cell receptor beta chains from one specimen sequenced in a study of PD-1 blockade in mismatch repair-deficient tumors. Here immunoSEQ multiplex PCR was the method, and the copy in TCRdb shows in-frame clones only, minus some. The sample lists 70,000 to 90,000 clones, approximately 78% seen once, with roughly 6% in the top ten. The source was peripheral blood, collected 44 weeks after starting pembrolizumab. These receptors originate from an adult with mismatch repair-deficient cancer.

The chain links TRBV18 to TRBJ2-3; D not resolved. Germline CDR1 is KGHSH and CDR2 is LQKENI. The V end was cut by 3 bases, the J end by 6 bases, with 13 bases between. CDR3 length: 14 residues. In nucleotides, the CDR3 is TGTGCCAGCTCACCTCCCTCCGAACGGGATACGCAGTATTTT. Amino acids: CASSPPSERDTQYF.

The chain links TRBV5-1 to TRBJ2-3; D is undetermined. The CDR3 runs 15 residues. With 0 bases removed from V and 6 bases from J, the gap between germline ends came to 14 bases. Germline-derived CDR1 and CDR2 are SGHRS and YFSETQ. For the CDR3, the DNA is TGCGCCAGCAGCTTGGTCGGGTTCCCCGGGGATACGCAGTATTTT. Its protein product is CASSLVGFPGDTQYF. Complete variable domain (other parts from reference TRBV5-1 and TRBJ2-3): KAGVTQTPRYLIKTRGQQVTLSCSPISGHRSVSWYQQTPGQGLQFLFEYFSETQRNKGNFPGRFSGRQFSNSRSEMNVSTLELGDSALYLCASSLVGFPGDTQYFGPGTRLTVL.

The rearrangement links TRBV19 to TRBJ2-5; 8 bases are shared with TRBD2. Germline CDR1 LNHDA, CDR2 SQIVND (reference sequence). CDR3 length: 15 residues. Germline trimming cut 5 bases from V and 4 bases from J; bases unmatched to any gene: 9. CDR3 sequence reads: CASSLVAGRLETQYF. The CDR3 coding sequence is TGTGCCAGTAGTCTAGTAGCGGGAAGGTTAGAGACCCAGTACTTC.

This chain connects TRBV5-1 to TRBJ1-2; D uncertain. Germline V gene lookup returns CDR1 SGHRS and CDR2 YFSETQ. V shed 0 bases and J shed 8 bases, with 11 bases lying between them. The CDR3 runs 13 residues. In nucleotides, the CDR3 is TGCGCCAGCAGCTTGGAAGTGAGTTGGGGCTACACCTTC. This sequence encodes CASSLEVSWGYTF.

V usage is TRBV6-5 and J usage is TRBJ1-5; no clear D. CDR3 length equals 14 residues. Germline CDR1 and CDR2: MNHEY and SVGAGI. Trimming left V 5 bases short and J 4 bases short, with 12 bases between. CDR3 nucleotides: TGTGCCAGCAGTACCGGACGGAGGAATCAGCCCCAGCATTTT. Its protein is CASSTGRRNQPQHF.

The chain recombines TRBV7-9 with TRBJ2-7; D not resolved. Germline CDR1 and CDR2: SEHNR and FQNEAQ (reference sequence). V lost 3 bases to trimming and J lost 1 base, with 7 bases between them. The CDR3 runs 13 residues. Here the CDR3 reads CASSFSSSYEQYF. In nucleotides, the CDR3 is TGTGCCAGCAGCTTTAGCTCGTCCTACGAGCAGTACTTC.

The rearrangement uses TRBV7-9 and TRBJ2-1; no clear D. V lost 5 bases and J 8 bases, leaving 19 bases between the germline ends. Looked up from germline, CDR1 is SEHNR and CDR2 is FQNEAQ (reference sequence). This CDR3 spans 15 amino acids. The CDR3, as DNA: TGTGCCAGCAGCAACCGGGCCCTGTCCATCGATGAGCAGTTCTTC. Amino acid sequence: CASSNRALSIDEQFF.

The chain carries TRBV5-1 and TRBJ2-3; tentatively, D is TRBD1 (5 bases). This CDR3 comprises 15 residues. Trimming cost V 3 bases and J 2 bases, with 13 bases left between them. Germline CDR1 SGHRS, CDR2 YFSETQ. DNA of the CDR3: TGCGCCAGCAGCTCGTGGGGCGCGAACACAGATACGCAGTATTTT. Its translation: CASSSWGANTDTQYF.

This clone was observed once. This chain links TRBV5-1 with TRBJ2-7; possibly TRBD1 or TRBD2 for D (6 bases each). The V end lost 1 base, the J end lost 6 bases, and 17 bases lay between the germline ends. The germline CDR1 and CDR2 sequences are SGHRS and YFSETQ. CDR3 length: 15 residues. CDR3 DNA: TGCGCCAGCAGCTTGAGGGCGGGAACAGGGACCGAGCAGTACTTC. Translated, it gives CASSLRAGTGTEQYF.

This clone turned up a few times. The J gene is TRBJ1-5, the V gene TRBV6-5, with D unclear. From germline, CDR1 is MNHEY and CDR2 SVGAGI. The V and J ends lost 5 bases and 1 base respectively, with 9 bases between them. CDR3 length: 14 residues. The CDR3 loop is CASSPAPSNQPQHF. The DNA of the CDR3 is TGTGCCAGCAGTCCCGCCCCCAGCAATCAGCCCCAGCATTTT.

The rearrangement links TRBV19 to TRBJ1-5; D is ambiguous. This CDR3 has 15 residues. Germline loops: CDR1 LNHDA, CDR2 SQIVND (reference sequence). V was clipped by 5 bases and J by 0 bases, with 11 bases between them. CDR3 protein: CASSPTQISNQPQHF. In nucleotides, the CDR3 is TGTGCCAGTAGTCCGACACAGATTAGCAATCAGCCCCAGCATTTT.

This clone was seen only once. This chain connects TRBV19 to TRBJ2-2; 7 nucleotides match TRBD1. Germline CDR1 reads LNHDA; CDR2 reads SQIVND (reference sequence). This CDR3 has 16 residues. Unmatched junction bases numbered 10, after V lost 5 bases and J lost 4 bases. The CDR3 DNA reads TGTGCCAGTAGTGTCACCGGGACAGCAACCACCGGGGAGCTGTTTTTT. Translating gives CASSVTGTATTGELFF.

This chain joins TRBV12-5 and TRBJ2-7; 8 bases line up with TRBD1. Germline values: CDR1 LGHNT, CDR2 FRNRAP. The CDR3 contains 16 residues. Losses at the gene ends were 4 bases for V and 3 bases for J; bases not matched to a gene: 11. The CDR3 here is CASGWDRTGSSYEQYF. The CDR3 DNA sequence: TGTGCTAGTGGTTGGGATCGGACAGGGAGTAGCTACGAGCAGTACTTC. The full variable domain, its missing parts supplied by reference TRBV12-5 and TRBJ2-7, is DARVTQTPRHKVTEMGQEVTMRCQPILGHNTVFWYRQTMMQGLELLAYFRNRAPLDDSGMPKDRFSAEMPDATLATLKIQPSEPRDSAVYFCASGWDRTGSSYEQYFGPGTRLTVT.

The chain couples TRBV11-3 to TRBJ2-7; D is perhaps TRBD2 (6 bases). Germline loops: CDR1 SGHNT, CDR2 YENEEA. The CDR3 extends over 18 amino acids. Trimming pared 2 bases from V and 5 bases from J, leaving 25 bases between. CDR3 protein: CASSLPTPFPLASNEQYF. CDR3 nucleotide sequence: TGTGCCAGCAGCTTACCAACCCCCTTCCCCCTAGCGTCCAACGAGCAGTACTTC.

This clone was seen only once. The gene calls are TRBV30 and TRBJ1-2; D is uncertain. The CDR3 length is 13 residues. Germline V gene data show CDR1 as GTSNPN and CDR2 as SVGIG (reference sequence). V was cut by 1 base and J by 8 bases, with 14 bases left in between. The CDR3 nucleotides read TGTGCCTGGAGTGGCCCTCATGCGGGAGGCTACACCTTC. Translation gives CAWSGPHAGGYTF.

CDR3 coding DNA: TGTGCCACCGGGAGCTCCTACAATGAGCAGTTCTTC. Its protein product is CATGSSYNEQFF. The chain combines TRBV7-9 with TRBJ2-1; possibly TRBD2 for D (6 bases). V lost 10 bases, J lost 0 bases, and 7 bases lay in between. From germline, CDR1 is SEHNR and CDR2 FQNEAQ (reference sequence). The CDR3 runs 12 residues.

Of note for this clone: One end of the junction fails to match germline, which may point to a read error. Other DNA sequences in this specimen translate into the identical CDR3. The chain combines TRBV6-1 with TRBJ2-6; weak D call: TRBD1 (5 bases). The CDR3 loop spans 14 amino acids. Germline lookup yields CDR1 MNHNS and CDR2 SASEGT. The CDR3: CASTFSSGANVLTF. The CDR3 region has the DNA TGTGCCAGTACATTCAGCTCTGGGGCCAACGTCTTGACTTTC.

This clone has only one observation. This chain connects TRBV6-6 to TRBJ2-7; 7 bases are shared with TRBD2. The CDR3 covers 14 residues. Germline V gene lookup returns CDR1 MNHNY and CDR2 SVGAGI (reference sequence). Unmatched junction bases numbered 9, after V lost 10 bases and J lost 0 bases. The CDR3 region is CATGPRGSSYEQYF. CDR3 DNA: TGTGCCACTGGACCGCGGGGGAGCTCCTACGAGCAGTACTTC.

This clone was recorded once. The gene calls are TRBV9 and TRBJ2-6; possibly TRBD1 for D (5 bases). The CDR3 length is 16 residues. V lost 0 bases and J 0 bases, leaving 7 bases between the germline ends. Germline V gene sequence: CDR1 SGDLS, CDR2 YYNGEE. The CDR3 DNA sequence: TGTGCCAGCAGCGTAGAGGGGTTCTCTGGGGCCAACGTCCTGACTTTC. It specifies CASSVEGFSGANVLTF.

The V call is TRBV6-1, the J call TRBJ2-1, with D possibly TRBD1 on 6 matching bases. Trimming took 7 bases from V and 1 from J, leaving 11 bases between them. The CDR3 runs to 14 residues. CDR1 and CDR2 (germline): MNHNS, SASEGT. The CDR3 loop is CASKDSSSYNEQFF. CDR3 nucleotide sequence: TGTGCCAGCAAGGACAGCAGTTCCTACAATGAGCAGTTCTTC.

This clone was counted between two and nine times. V is TRBV7-2 and J is TRBJ2-3; D uncertain. V was trimmed by 8 bases and J by 1 base, leaving 7 bases between them. Germline CDR1 reads SGHTA; CDR2 reads FQGNSA. The CDR3 is 12 residues long. CDR3 sequence: CASGGRTDTQYF. Here the CDR3 DNA reads TGTGCCAGCGGCGGCCGCACAGATACGCAGTATTTT.

As for this clone: One end of the junction fails to match germline, which may point to a read error. In the same sample, other DNA sequences code for this CDR3. This sequence joins TRBV30 and TRBJ2-5; unclear D gene. The CDR3 runs to 12 residues. Looked up from germline, CDR1 is GTSNPN and CDR2 is SVGIG (reference sequence). The CDR3 loop reads CAWSGPQETQYF. CDR3 nucleotide sequence: TGCGCCTGGTCCGGGCCTCAAGAGACCCAGTACTTC.

This chain joins TRBV14 and TRBJ2-5; possible D gene TRBD1, 6 bases. CDR3 size: 14 residues. Germline values: CDR1 SGHDN, CDR2 FVKESK. V lost 4 bases to trimming and J lost 4 bases, with 13 bases between them. The DNA for the CDR3 is TGTGCCAGCAGCCGTAATCAGGGGTTAGAGACCCAGTACTTC. As protein: CASSRNQGLETQYF.

This sequence joins TRBV19 and TRBJ1-1; a weak D match, TRBD1 (5 bases). The CDR3 spans 15 residues. Trimming pared 4 bases from V and 3 bases from J, leaving 15 bases between. The V gene's germline CDR1 is LNHDA and CDR2 SQIVND (reference sequence). The chain's CDR3 is CASSKDSLGDTEAFF. CDR3 nucleotides: TGTGCCAGTAGTAAAGACAGCCTGGGGGACACTGAAGCTTTCTTT.

The rearrangement joins TRBV6-6 to TRBJ1-2; perhaps TRBD1 as D (6 bases). V dropped 8 bases and J dropped 8 bases, with 12 bases sitting between them. Looked up from germline, CDR1 is MNHNY and CDR2 is SVGAGI (reference sequence). The CDR3 is 11 residues long. CDR3 sequence: CASVGAWGYTF. In DNA, the CDR3 is TGTGCCAGCGTGGGGGCTTGGGGCTACACCTTC.

This chain joins TRBV7-2 and TRBJ2-6; D unresolved. The CDR3 runs 13 residues. In germline, CDR1 is SGHTA, CDR2 FQGNSA. Trimming removed 1 base from V and 12 bases from J, with 10 bases in between. CDR3 DNA sequence: TGTGCCAGCAGCTTAGTGACTCAAGGCGTCCTGACTTTC. It is translated as CASSLVTQGVLTF.

This clone was observed a few times. This sequence joins TRBV9 and TRBJ2-3; 12 bases align to TRBD2. CDR1 SGDLS and CDR2 YYNGEE come from the germline V gene. Germline trimming cut 1 base from V and 0 bases from J; bases unmatched to any gene: 3. This CDR3 spans 17 amino acids. CDR3 sequence reads: CASSVSSGRGSTDTQYF. In DNA form, the CDR3 reads TGTGCCAGCAGCGTATCTAGCGGGAGGGGGAGCACAGATACGCAGTATTTT. Filled out from reference TRBV9 and TRBJ2-3, the complete variable domain reads DSGVTQTPKHLITATGQRVTLRCSPRSGDLSVYWYQQSLDQGLQFLIQYYNGEERAKGNILERFSAQQFPDLHSELNLSSLELGDSALYFCASSVSSGRGSTDTQYFGPGTRLTVL.

This clone was recorded only once. CDR3 sequence: CAWRERTEAFF. As DNA, the CDR3 is TGTGCCTGGAGGGAAAGGACTGAAGCTTTCTTT. V gene TRBV30 combines with J gene TRBJ1-1; D uncertain. V lost 3 bases, J lost 5 bases, and 7 bases lay in between. Germline assignment: CDR1 GTSNPN and CDR2 SVGIG (reference sequence). The CDR3 length is 11 residues.

V gene TRBV25-1 combines with J gene TRBJ2-1; D might be TRBD1 (6 bases). Germline V lookup: CDR1 MGHDK, CDR2 SYGVNS. This CDR3 region has 16 residues. The V and J ends lost 3 bases and 1 base respectively, with 13 bases between them. The CDR3 DNA follows: TGTGCCAGCAGTGAGCCGGGGACATTTTCCTACAATGAGCAGTTCTTC. Its translation is CASSEPGTFSYNEQFF.